Listed below are T cell receptor beta chains from one sample, sequenced in a study of blood T cells in healthy people across ages. Each CDR3 protein gets one entry after TCRdb re-called the 5' RACE reads with MiXCR. The table has 540,000 or so distinct CDR3 sequences, 20% to 30% seen once. This sample was shared with a second study, whose subject was T cells of mothers and their children.

Material for sequencing was blood. The receptors shown here come from a boy aged 5-17 years in good health. The CDR3 runs from the conserved cysteine through the conserved F or W. D genes are given only for firm matches.

len,v_gene,d_gene,CDR3aa
12,TRBV20-1,-,CSATGSGETQYF
14,TRBV20-1,-,CSASVTGEQETQYF
16,TRBV7-9,-,CASTTLGTRYTGELFF
17,TRBV9,-,CASSPAEGGLAKNIQYF
12,TRBV20-1,-,CSAPRRRDTQYF
12,TRBV7-3,-,CASSSPPDTQYF
19,TRBV3-1,TRBD2,CASSHPVAGVGVGEETQYF
14,TRBV6-2/TRBV6-3,-,CASSWKTTTGELFF
13,TRBV4-3,-,CASSGGQGSEQYF
12,TRBV20-1,-,CSARASENEQLF
12,TRBV20-1,-,CSGWRGDSGTFF
12,TRBV27,-,CVTLGAEETQYF
13,TRBV7-2,-,CASSPPADKEQYF
16,TRBV6-1,TRBD2,CASSVGLAGSYNEQFF
12,TRBV20-1,-,CSARDRADTQYF
11,TRBV7-9,-,CTSSLSYEQYF
17,TRBV5-1,TRBD2,CASSYGGWEGRSDTQYF
15,TRBV7-9,-,CASSPLLPRGETQYF
14,TRBV28,-,CASSLSTGVETQYF
18,TRBV6-2/TRBV6-3,-,CASTNRGGPSGAKNIQYF
11,TRBV7-2,-,CASRKGETRYF
15,TRBV12-3/TRBV12-4,TRBD1,CASSSYTGGHYGYTF
17,TRBV9,TRBD2,CASSDMRGAAGANVLTF
16,TRBV28,-,CASTQSYPEILYEQYF
16,TRBV20-1,-,CSARKGGFDRHSPLHF
17,TRBV2,TRBD2,CASSNPGTSGSKNEQFF
12,TRBV6-8,-,CASSYLDQPQHF
14,TRBV20-1,TRBD2,CSAIDLAGGHTQYF
11,TRBV19,-,CASRNDYEQYF
15,TRBV6-5,-,CASSPDRLGNYGYTF
12,TRBV7-2,-,CATRRAGETQYF
15,TRBV7-2,-,CASSLALGSTDTQYF
14,TRBV7-3,TRBD2,CASSASGRVDEQFF
17,TRBV7-6,TRBD2,CASSRGVGTSGYNEQFF
18,TRBV4-1,TRBD1,CASSQSLDRGFGNQPQHF
16,TRBV20-1,-,CSARPLDSSSNQPQHF
15,TRBV20-1,TRBD2,CSANLAGGRAYEQYF
16,TRBV20-1,TRBD2,CSARTLAGDRYNEQFF
15,TRBV29-1,-,CSVEDTGGPKNIQYF
17,TRBV10-3,-,CAISEPLGGLSYNEQFF
15,TRBV28,-,CASSPSGVGTSGYTF
13,TRBV20-1,-,CSARKTPGEKLFF
14,TRBV9,TRBD1,CASSARTGGTEAFF
20,TRBV14,TRBD2,CASSPTPGLAGGRSYNEQFF
15,TRBV7-3,TRBD2,CASSLIGGGTDEQFF